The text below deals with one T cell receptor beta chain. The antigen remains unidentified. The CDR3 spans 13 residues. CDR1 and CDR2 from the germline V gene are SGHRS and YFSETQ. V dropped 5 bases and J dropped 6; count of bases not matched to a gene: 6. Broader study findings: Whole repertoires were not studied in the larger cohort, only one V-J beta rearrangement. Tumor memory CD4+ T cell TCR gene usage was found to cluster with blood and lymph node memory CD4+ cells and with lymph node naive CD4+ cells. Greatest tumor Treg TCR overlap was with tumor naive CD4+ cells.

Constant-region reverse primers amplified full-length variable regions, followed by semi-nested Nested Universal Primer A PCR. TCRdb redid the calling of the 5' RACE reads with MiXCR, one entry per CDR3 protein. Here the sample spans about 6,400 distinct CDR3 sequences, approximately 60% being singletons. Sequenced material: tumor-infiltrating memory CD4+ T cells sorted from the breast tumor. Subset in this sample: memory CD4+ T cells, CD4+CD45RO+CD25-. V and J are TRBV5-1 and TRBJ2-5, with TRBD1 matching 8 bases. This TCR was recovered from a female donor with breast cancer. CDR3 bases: TGCGCCAGCAGGCCTACAGGGGGGAAGACCCAGTACTTC. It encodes CASRPTGGKTQYF.